This T cell receptor (beta chain) was identified in a study of blood T cells in healthy people across ages (dated by TCRdb to 2014 to 2015). About the full investigation: In model experiments, template switching captured roughly one uniquely barcoded TCR beta cDNA molecule for every two T cells. The donors were divided into four age groups: young (average around 16 years), middle-aged (about 40), aged (around 59) and long-lived (about 90). The study measured age-related changes in TCR beta repertoire diversity using deep sequencing normalized with unique cDNA molecular identifiers. Using the same blood draw, the study looked at two additional independent replicas of 1 million unique cDNA reads for two donors, one aged 18 to 29 and the other aged 80 or older. Donors of different ages were randomly distributed across sequencing lanes to avoid experimental bias.

Comments on this clonotype: Its antigen is still unknown. Just one base apart from a much larger clone, this may be a read error.

Systemically healthy Caucasian individuals from Russia, 39 in total and aged about 6 to 95 years, were included as donors. Around 9.7 milliliters of peripheral blood were collected from each donor into EDTA-treated Vacutainer tubes. Ficoll-Paque density-gradient centrifugation was used to isolate PBMCs, with at least 7 million obtained per sample. Total RNA, at least 5.5 micrograms per sample, was extracted from PBMCs with Trizol reagent. The percentages of naive CD45RAhigh/CD27high T cells were determined by flow cytometry on a PBMC aliquot from every donor. The library was obtained by 5' RACE. Data came from an Illumina HiSeq 2500. A second PCR of 7 to 11 cycles was run with a J-beta primer mix and a sample-barcoded 5' primer. Each TCR beta cDNA molecule received a unique molecular identifier from a template-switch 5' adaptor carrying 12 random nucleotides. At least 3 million CDR3-containing paired-end reads were obtained from each sample. The Mint cDNA synthesis kit, primed by a TRBC-specific oligonucleotide, was used to synthesize first-strand cDNA from all RNA. After uracil-DNA glycosylase treatment, a first 18-cycle PCR used universal primers M1SS and BC2_uni_R on all cDNA. Per the original workflow: Each sample was normalized by randomly selecting 1 million high-quality reads, each carrying a distinct molecular identifier. Instead of being binned into consensus sequences, reads that shared molecular identifiers were thrown out. MiTCR, with a Q25 quality threshold and the strictest error-elimination algorithm, was used for CDR3 identification, clonotype clustering and error correction. A nonparametric unseen species model with Euler transformation was used to estimate a lower bound on total TCR beta diversity. TCRdb applied fastp at Q25 and MiXCR to the public reads, then kept only in-frame beta chains. When rows share a CDR3 protein, they turn into one entry using the most common DNA and genes. The V and J calls follow TCRdb's processing rather than the paper's. The sample records around 870,000 distinct CDR3 sequences, 25% to 35% of which are singletons. The ten largest clones add up to approximately 15% of the sample.

What the work shows at the level of the full study, not this receptor alone: Donor CMV infection status was unknown, potentially confounding age-related changes in expanded clonotypes. As age increased, observed TCR beta diversity per million T cells dropped in a roughly linear way, and a significant reduction was already evident by age roughly 40. Estimates of total diversity based on one million sequenced T cells were regarded as lower bounds and as underestimates. The percentage of naive T cells measured by flow cytometry correlated strongly with observed TCR beta diversity. Compared with the aged group, the long-lived group had more naive CD4+ T cells, fewer expanded clones and increased TCR diversity, a pattern suggesting age selection. Conclusive comparison of naive and antigen-experienced compartments was prevented by the profiling of bulk unsorted PBMCs.

A distance of 17 bases separates the germline ends of V and J, which lose 1 base and 13 bases respectively. The germline V gene (reference sequence) provides CDR1 MNHEY and CDR2 SMNVEV. Spanning cysteine to phenylalanine, the CDR3 consists of 14 amino acids. Kept here is only the CDR3 DNA, which spans 42 bases and is read in frame from base 1. The sequencing sample was made of blood. This clonotype was sampled from a woman of 80 years or more in good health. The chain is encoded by TRBV27 joined to TRBJ2-1; the D segment could be TRBD2, given 6 matching bases. The CDR3 protein sequence reads: CASSLWTGRETQFF. The DNA reads as follows: TGTGCCAGCAGTTTATGGACGGGACGGGAGACCCAGTTCTTC.